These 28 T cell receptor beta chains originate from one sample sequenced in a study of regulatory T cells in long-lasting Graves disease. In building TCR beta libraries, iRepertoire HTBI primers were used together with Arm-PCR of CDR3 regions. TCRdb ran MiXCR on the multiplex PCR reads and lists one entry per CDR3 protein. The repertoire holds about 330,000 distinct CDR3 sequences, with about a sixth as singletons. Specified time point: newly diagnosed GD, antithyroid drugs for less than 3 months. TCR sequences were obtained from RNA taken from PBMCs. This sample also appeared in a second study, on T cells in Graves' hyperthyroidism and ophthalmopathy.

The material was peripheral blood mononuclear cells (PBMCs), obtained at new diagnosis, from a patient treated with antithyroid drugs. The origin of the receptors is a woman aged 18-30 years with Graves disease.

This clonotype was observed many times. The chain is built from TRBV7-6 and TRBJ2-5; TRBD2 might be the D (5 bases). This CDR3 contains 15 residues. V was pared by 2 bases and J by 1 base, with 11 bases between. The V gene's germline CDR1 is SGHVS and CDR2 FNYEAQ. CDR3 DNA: TGTGCCAGCAGCTTATTGCTAGCCTCCCAAGAGACCCAGTACTTC. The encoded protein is CASSLLLASQETQYF.

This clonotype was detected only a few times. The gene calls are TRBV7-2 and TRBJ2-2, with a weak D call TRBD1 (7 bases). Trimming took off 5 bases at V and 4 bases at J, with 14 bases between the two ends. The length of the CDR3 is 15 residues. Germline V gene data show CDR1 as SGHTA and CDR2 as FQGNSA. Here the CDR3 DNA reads TGTGCCAGCAGCCCAGGGGGGCCTGGCACCGGGGAGCTGTTTTTT. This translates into CASSPGGPGTGELFF.

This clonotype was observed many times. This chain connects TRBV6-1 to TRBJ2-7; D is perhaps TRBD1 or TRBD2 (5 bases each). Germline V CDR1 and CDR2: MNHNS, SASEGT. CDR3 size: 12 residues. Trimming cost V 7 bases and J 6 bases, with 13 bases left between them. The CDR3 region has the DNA TGTGCCAGCACTTCCCCTGGGACCGAGCAGTACTTC. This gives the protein CASTSPGTEQYF.

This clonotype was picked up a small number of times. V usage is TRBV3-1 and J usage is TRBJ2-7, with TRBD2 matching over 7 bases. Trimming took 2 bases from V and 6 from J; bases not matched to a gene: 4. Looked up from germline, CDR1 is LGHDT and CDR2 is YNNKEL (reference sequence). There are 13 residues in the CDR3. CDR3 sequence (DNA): TGTGCCAGCAGCCAAAGCGGGGAGGGCGAGCAGTACTTC. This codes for CASSQSGEGEQYF.

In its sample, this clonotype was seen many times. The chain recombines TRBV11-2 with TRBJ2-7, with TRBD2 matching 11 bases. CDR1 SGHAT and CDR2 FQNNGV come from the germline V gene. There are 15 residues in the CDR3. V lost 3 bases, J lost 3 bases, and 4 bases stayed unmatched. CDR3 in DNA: TGTGCCAGCAGCTTTACTAGCGGGAGAAACTACGAGCAGTACTTC. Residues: CASSFTSGRNYEQYF.

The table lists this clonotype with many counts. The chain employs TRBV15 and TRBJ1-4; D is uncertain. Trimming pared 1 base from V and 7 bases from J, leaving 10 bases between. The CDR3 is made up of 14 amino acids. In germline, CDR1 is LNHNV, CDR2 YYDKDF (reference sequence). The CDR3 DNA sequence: TGTGCCACCAGCAGAGTAACAAATCGTGAAAAACTGTTTTTT. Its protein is CATSRVTNREKLFF.

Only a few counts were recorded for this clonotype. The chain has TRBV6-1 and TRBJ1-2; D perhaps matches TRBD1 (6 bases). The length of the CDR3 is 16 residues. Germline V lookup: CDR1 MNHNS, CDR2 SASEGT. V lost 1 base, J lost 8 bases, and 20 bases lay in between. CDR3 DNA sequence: TGTGCCAGCAGTGAAGAGGGGGTACGAGGGCTCGGGGGCTACACCTTC. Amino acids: CASSEEGVRGLGGYTF.

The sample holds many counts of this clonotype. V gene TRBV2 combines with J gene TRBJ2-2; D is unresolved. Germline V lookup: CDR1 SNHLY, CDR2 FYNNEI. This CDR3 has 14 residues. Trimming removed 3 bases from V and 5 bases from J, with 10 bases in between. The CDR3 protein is CASSDKGWTGELFF. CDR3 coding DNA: TGTGCCAGCAGTGATAAGGGTTGGACCGGGGAGCTGTTTTTT.

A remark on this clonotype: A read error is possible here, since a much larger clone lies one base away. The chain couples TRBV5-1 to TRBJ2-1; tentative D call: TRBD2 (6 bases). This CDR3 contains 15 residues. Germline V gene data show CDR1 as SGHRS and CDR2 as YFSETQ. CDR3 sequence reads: CASSWGSGSYNDQFF. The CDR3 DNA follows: TGCGCCAGCAGCTGGGGTAGCGGCTCCTACAATGATCAGTTCTTC.

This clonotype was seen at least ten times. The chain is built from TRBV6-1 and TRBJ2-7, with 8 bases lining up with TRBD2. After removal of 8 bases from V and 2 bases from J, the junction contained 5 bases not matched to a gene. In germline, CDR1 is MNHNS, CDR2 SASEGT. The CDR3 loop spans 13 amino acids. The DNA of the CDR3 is TGTGCCAGCTCAGCGGGGGTCCCCTACGAGCAGTACTTC. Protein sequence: CASSAGVPYEQYF.

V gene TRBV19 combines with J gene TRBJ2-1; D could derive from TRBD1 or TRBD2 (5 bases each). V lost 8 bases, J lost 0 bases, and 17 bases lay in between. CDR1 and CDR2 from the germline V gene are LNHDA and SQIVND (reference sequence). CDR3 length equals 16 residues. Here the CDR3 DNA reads TGTGCCAGTGAGAGGGGCAGCACGGGCTCCTACAATGAGCAGTTCTTC. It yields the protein CASERGSTGSYNEQFF.

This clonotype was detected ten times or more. The CDR3 loop reads CASSLEGPRPRGYTF. In DNA form, the CDR3 reads TGCGCCAGCAGCTTGGAGGGCCCTCGGCCCCGTGGCTACACCTTC. The rearrangement joins TRBV5-1 to TRBJ1-2, with no clear D. Germline V gives CDR1 SGHRS, CDR2 YFSETQ. This CDR3 has 15 residues. V lost 0 bases, J lost 7 bases, and 16 bases lay in between.

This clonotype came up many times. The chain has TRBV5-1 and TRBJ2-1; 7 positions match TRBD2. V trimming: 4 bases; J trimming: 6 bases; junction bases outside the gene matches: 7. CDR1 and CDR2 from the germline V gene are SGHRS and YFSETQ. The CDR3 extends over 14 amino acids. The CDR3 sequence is CASSDEGLVNEQFF. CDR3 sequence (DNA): TGCGCCAGCAGCGACGAAGGACTAGTCAATGAGCAGTTCTTC.

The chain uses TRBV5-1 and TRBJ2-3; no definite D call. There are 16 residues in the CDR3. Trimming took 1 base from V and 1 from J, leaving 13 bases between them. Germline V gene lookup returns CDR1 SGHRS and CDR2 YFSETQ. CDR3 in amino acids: CASSLLFLSGTDTQYF. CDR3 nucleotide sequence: TGCGCCAGCAGCTTGTTGTTTCTTTCTGGCACAGATACGCAGTATTTT.

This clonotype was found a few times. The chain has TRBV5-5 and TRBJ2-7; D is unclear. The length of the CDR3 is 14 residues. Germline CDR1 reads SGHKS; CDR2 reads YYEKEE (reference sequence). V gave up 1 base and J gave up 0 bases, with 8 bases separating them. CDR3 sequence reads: CASSLSLGSYEQYF. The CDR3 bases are TGTGCCAGCAGCTTGTCTCTGGGCTCCTACGAGCAGTACTTC.

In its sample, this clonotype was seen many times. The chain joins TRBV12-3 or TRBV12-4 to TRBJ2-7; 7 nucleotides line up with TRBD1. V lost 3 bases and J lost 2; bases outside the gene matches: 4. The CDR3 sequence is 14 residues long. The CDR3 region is CASSFDRVTYEQYF. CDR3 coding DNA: TGTGCCAGCAGTTTCGACAGGGTCACCTACGAGCAGTACTTC.

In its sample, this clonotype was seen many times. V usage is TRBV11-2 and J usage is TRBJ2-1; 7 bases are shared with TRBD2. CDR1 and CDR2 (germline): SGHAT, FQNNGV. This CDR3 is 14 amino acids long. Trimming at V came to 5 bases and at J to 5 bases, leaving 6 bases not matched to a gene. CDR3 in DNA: TGTGCCAGCAGCCGCAGCGGGGTTGACAATGAGCAGTTCTTC. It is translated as CASSRSGVDNEQFF.

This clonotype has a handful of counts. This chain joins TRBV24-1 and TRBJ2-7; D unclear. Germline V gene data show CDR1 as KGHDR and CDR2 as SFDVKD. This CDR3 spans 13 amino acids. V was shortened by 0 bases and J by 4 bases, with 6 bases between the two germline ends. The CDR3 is CATSDLRSYEQYF. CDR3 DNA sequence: TGTGCCACCAGTGATTTGCGCAGTTACGAGCAGTACTTC.

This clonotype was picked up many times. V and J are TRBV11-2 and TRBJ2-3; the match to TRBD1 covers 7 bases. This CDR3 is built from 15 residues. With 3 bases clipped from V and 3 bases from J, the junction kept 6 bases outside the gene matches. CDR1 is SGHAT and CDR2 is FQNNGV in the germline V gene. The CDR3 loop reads CASSFRGRGTDTQYF. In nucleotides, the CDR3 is TGTGCCAGCAGCTTTAGGGGGCGAGGGACAGATACGCAGTATTTT.

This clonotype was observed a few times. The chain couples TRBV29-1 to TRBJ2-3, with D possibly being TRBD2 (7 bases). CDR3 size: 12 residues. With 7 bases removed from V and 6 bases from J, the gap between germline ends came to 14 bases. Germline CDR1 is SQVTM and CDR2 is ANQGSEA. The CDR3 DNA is TGCAGCGCTAAGGGGGGGCGCGATACGCAGTATTTT. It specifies CSAKGGRDTQYF.

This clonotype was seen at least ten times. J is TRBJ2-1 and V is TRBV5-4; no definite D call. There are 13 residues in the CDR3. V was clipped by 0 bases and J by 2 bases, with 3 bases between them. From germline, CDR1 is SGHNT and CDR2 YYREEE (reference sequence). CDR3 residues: CASSLVAYNEQFF. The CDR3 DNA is TGTGCCAGCAGCTTGGTGGCCTACAATGAGCAGTTCTTC.

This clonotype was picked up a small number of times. The chain's CDR3 is CATASPGLRNTIYF. The CDR3 nucleotides are TGTGCCACCGCGTCCCCTGGACTGAGAAACACCATATATTTT. The chain employs TRBV6-1 and TRBJ1-3, with unresolved D. V was shortened by 10 bases and J by 5 bases, with 18 bases between the two germline ends. Germline CDR1 and CDR2: MNHNS and SASEGT. The CDR3 totals 14 residues.

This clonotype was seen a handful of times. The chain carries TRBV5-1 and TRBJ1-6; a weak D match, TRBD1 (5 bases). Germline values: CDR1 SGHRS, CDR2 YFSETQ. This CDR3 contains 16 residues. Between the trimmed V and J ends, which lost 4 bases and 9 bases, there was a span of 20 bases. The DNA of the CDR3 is TGCGCCAGCAGCCCCGGGGGAGTGGGTGTAGGTTCACCCCTCCACTTT. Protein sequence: CASSPGGVGVGSPLHF.

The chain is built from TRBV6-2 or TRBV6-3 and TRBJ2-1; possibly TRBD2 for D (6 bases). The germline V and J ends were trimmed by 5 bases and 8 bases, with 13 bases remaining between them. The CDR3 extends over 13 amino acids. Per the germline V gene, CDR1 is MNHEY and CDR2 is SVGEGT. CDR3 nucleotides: TGTGCCAGCAGTACCTGGGGCGGGGATGAGCAGTTCTTC. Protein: CASSTWGGDEQFF.

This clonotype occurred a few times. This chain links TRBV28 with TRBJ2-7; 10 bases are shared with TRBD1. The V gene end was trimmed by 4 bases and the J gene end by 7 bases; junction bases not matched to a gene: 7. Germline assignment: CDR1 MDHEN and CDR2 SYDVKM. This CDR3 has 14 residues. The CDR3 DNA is TGTGCCAGCAGTTCCCGACAGGGGGCACGGGAGCAGTACTTC. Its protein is CASSSRQGAREQYF.

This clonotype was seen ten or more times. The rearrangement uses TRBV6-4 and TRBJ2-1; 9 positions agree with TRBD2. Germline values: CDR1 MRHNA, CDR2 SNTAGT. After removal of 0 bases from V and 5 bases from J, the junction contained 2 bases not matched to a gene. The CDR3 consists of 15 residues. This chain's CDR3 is CASSDSAGGHNEQFF. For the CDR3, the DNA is TGTGCCAGCAGTGACTCGGCGGGGGGGCACAATGAGCAGTTCTTC.

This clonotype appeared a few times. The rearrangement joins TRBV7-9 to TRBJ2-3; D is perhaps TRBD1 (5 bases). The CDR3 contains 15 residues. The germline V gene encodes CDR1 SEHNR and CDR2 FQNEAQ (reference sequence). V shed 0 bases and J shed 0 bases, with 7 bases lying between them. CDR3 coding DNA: TGTGCCAGCAGCTTAGCGCAGGGAAGCACAGATACGCAGTATTTT. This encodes CASSLAQGSTDTQYF.

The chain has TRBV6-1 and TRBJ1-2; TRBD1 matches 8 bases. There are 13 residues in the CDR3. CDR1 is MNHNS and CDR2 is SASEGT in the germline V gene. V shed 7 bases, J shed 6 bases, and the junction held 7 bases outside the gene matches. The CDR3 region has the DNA TGTGCCAGCACCCGGGACAGGACAGATGGCTACACCTTC. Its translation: CASTRDRTDGYTF.